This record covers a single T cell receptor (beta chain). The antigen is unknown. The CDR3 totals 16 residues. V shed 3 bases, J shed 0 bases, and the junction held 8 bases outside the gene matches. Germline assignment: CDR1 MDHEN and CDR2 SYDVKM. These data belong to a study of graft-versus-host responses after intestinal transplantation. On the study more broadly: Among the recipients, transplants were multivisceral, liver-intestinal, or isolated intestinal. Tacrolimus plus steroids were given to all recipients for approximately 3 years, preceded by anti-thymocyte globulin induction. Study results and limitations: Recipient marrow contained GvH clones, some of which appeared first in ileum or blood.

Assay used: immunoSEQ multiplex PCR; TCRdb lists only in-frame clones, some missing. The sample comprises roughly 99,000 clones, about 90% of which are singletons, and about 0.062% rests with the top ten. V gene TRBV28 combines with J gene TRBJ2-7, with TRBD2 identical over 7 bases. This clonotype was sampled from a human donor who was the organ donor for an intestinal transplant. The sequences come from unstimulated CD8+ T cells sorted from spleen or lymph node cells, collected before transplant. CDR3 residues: CASSFRLAVSSYEQYF. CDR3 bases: TGTGCCAGCAGTTTCAGGCTAGCGGTGAGCTCCTACGAGCAGTACTTC. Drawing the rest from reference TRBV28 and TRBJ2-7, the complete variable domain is DVKVTQSSRYLVKRTGEKVFLECVQDMDHENMFWYRQDPGLGLRLIYFSYDVKMKEKGDIPEGYSVSREKKERFSLILESASTNQTSMYLCASSFRLAVSSYEQYFGPGTRLTVT.